The 8 T cell receptor beta chains below all came from one sample that was sequenced in a study of CD8 T cells in Susac syndrome (dated 2019 in TCRdb). To prepare the library, the immunoSEQ multiplex PCR assay was applied. RNA was extracted using the RNeasy kit, and roughly 0.5 to 1 microgram was reverse transcribed with random hexamers. TCRdb redid the processing of the public reads, applying fastp at Q25 and MiXCR, and retained in-frame beta chains. Here each entry gathers all rows of one CDR3 protein and keeps the most common genes and DNA. This sample holds 150,000 or so distinct CDR3 sequences; roughly 94% were observed only once. The leading ten clones occupy roughly 0.19% of the sample. The sequenced sample was CD8+ T cells from PBMCs. These TCRs come from a human donor with multiple sclerosis.

The chain couples TRBV9 to TRBJ1-4; D is ambiguous. The V gene's germline CDR1 is SGDLS and CDR2 YYNGEE. V dropped 0 bases and J dropped 0 bases, with 15 bases sitting between them. The CDR3 spans 18 residues. CDR3 amino acids: CASSVGPTSAATNEKLFF. CDR3 bases: TGTGCCAGCAGCGTAGGCCCTACCTCGGCGGCAACTAATGAAAAACTGTTTTTT.

The rearrangement links TRBV6-4 to TRBJ1-2; 7 bases agree with TRBD1. Germline lookup yields CDR1 MRHNA and CDR2 SNTAGT. V was clipped by 6 bases and J by 1 base; unmatched bases: 5. The CDR3 loop spans 14 amino acids. The CDR3 DNA reads TGTGCCAGCAGCCCGGACAGGAATAACTATGGCTACACCTTC. It translates to CASSPDRNNYGYTF.

V is TRBV27 and J is TRBJ1-2; a possible D gene is TRBD1 (5 bases). This CDR3 region has 15 residues. The germline CDR1 and CDR2 sequences are MNHEY and SMNVEV (reference sequence). The V and J ends lost 4 bases and 8 bases respectively, with 20 bases between them. The CDR3 sequence: CASSSRDRGTGGYTF. CDR3 sequence (DNA): TGTGCCAGCAGTTCCCGGGACCGCGGTACGGGAGGCTACACCTTC.

Written as DNA, the CDR3 is TGTGCCAGCAGCTTAGCGAACAGTCCCTACGAGCAGTACTTC. Translation: CASSLANSPYEQYF. This chain links TRBV7-9 with TRBJ2-7; D not resolved. The germline V and J ends were trimmed by 0 bases and 2 bases, with 8 bases remaining between them. Germline V gene data show CDR1 as SEHNR and CDR2 as FQNEAQ (reference sequence). The CDR3 is 14 residues long.

This chain links TRBV27 with TRBJ1-1; 7 nucleotides agree with TRBD1. Per the germline V gene, CDR1 is MNHEY and CDR2 is SMNVEV (reference sequence). With V trimmed by 5 bases and J by 4 bases, 7 bases remained unmatched. CDR3 length: 14 amino acids. In DNA, the CDR3 is TGTGCCAGCAGTCTAATACAGGGGACCACTGAAGCTTTCTTT. It codes for CASSLIQGTTEAFF.

The V gene is TRBV5-1, the J gene TRBJ2-3; the match to TRBD1 covers 9 bases. There are 17 residues in the CDR3. Germline-derived CDR1 and CDR2 are SGHRS and YFSETQ. After removal of 3 bases from V and 4 bases from J, the junction contained 12 bases not matched to a gene. This chain's CDR3 is CASSSPGQGIVADTQYF. The CDR3 DNA is TGCGCCAGCAGCTCACCGGGACAGGGAATTGTCGCAGATACGCAGTATTTT.

This clonotype was recorded only once. V gene TRBV7-9 combines with J gene TRBJ2-7; D is perhaps TRBD1 (6 bases). V was pared by 6 bases and J by 5 bases, with 8 bases between. Germline V gene sequence: CDR1 SEHNR, CDR2 FQNEAQ (reference sequence). This CDR3 spans 11 amino acids. The DNA of the CDR3 is TGTGCCAGCAGTTCAGGGGACGAGCAGTACTTC. Its protein product is CASSSGDEQYF.

This clonotype was detected once. This chain uses TRBV29-1 with TRBJ1-2, with 9 bases identical to TRBD1. The germline V gene encodes CDR1 SQVTM and CDR2 ANQGSEA. This CDR3 contains 13 residues. With V trimmed by 4 bases and J by 8 bases, 8 bases remained unmatched. The CDR3, as DNA: TGCAGCGTTGTGGGACAGGGTCGTGCCGGCTACACCTTC. Its protein product is CSVVGQGRAGYTF.